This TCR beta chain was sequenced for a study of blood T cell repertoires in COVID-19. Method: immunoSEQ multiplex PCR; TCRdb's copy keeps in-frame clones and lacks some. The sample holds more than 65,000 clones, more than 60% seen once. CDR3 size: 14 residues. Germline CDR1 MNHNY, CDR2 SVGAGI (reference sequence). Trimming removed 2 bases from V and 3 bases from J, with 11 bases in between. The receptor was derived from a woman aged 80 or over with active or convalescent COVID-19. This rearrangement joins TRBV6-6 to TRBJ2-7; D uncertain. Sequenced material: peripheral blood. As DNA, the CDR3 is TGTGCCAGCAGTTACGGGCAGAAAGGCTACGAGCAGTACTTC. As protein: CASSYGQKGYEQYF.